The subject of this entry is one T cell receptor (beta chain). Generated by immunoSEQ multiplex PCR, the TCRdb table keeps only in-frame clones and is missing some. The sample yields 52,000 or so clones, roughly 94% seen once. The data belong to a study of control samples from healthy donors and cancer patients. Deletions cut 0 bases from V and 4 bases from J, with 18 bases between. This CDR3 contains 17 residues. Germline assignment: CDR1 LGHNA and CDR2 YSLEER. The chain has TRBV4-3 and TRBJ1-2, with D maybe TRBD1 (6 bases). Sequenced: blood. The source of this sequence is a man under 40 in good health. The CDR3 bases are TGCGCCAGCAGCCAAGAAGTCTTGGCCGGACAGATCTATGGCTACACCTTC. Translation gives CASSQEVLAGQIYGYTF.